This record looks at one TCR beta chain sequence and its context. Per the germline V gene, CDR1 is LGHDT and CDR2 is YNNKEL (reference sequence). Losses at the gene ends were 2 bases for V and 3 bases for J; bases not matched to a gene: 8. CDR3 length: 16 residues. Building of the TCR beta libraries involved iRepertoire HTBI primers and Arm-PCR of CDR3 regions. TCRdb re-analysed the multiplex PCR reads in MiXCR, keeping a single row per CDR3 protein. The sample carries 300,000 to 400,000 distinct CDR3 sequences, about 20% recorded once. Time point described: newly diagnosed GD, antithyroid drugs for less than 3 months. There was RNA extracted from PBMCs, and the TCR library was made from it. These data are taken from a study of regulatory T cells in long-lasting Graves disease.

The clonotype comes from a female donor with Graves disease. Source: peripheral blood mononuclear cells (PBMCs), taken at new diagnosis, from a patient treated with antithyroid drugs. V and J are TRBV3-1 and TRBJ2-7; TRBD2 matches at 9 bases. This CDR3 is CASSQFGLAGSYEQYF. The CDR3 DNA sequence: TGTGCCAGCAGCCAATTTGGTCTAGCGGGGAGCTACGAGCAGTACTTC.